This entry lists 12 T cell receptor beta chains sequenced from one sample in a study of cytomegalovirus exposure and HLA in healthy donors. The PCR ran on 60 Vbeta and 13 Jbeta primers. Clones were sequenced by immunoSEQ multiplex PCR, and TCRdb holds only the in-frame ones, with some missing. The table shows fewer than 300,000 clones, with 80% to 90% occurring only once. Sequenced input: PBMCs. Receptors were obtained from a man between 40 and 49 years old in good health and CMV-seropositive.

The chain recombines TRBV4-1 with TRBJ2-7, with 11 bases that match TRBD2. This CDR3 has 14 residues. Trimming took 3 bases from V and 3 from J; bases not matched to a gene: 1. Germline V gene lookup returns CDR1 MGHRA and CDR2 YSYEKL. DNA for the CDR3: TGCGCCAGCAGCCACGGGACTAGCGGCTACGAGCAGTACTTC. Residues: CASSHGTSGYEQYF.

CDR3 nucleotide sequence: TGTGCCAGCAGCCCTACAGGGACCGCCATTCTTAACACCATATATTTT. Protein: CASSPTGTAILNTIYF. The chain recombines TRBV5-6 with TRBJ1-3; D may be TRBD1 (6 bases). The CDR3 spans 16 residues. Germline V gene data show CDR1 as SGHDT and CDR2 as YYEEEE. Trimming pared 4 bases from V and 7 bases from J, leaving 21 bases between.

The genes are TRBV18 and TRBJ2-3, with 7 bases matching TRBD1. The trim removed 4 bases at V and 2 bases at J, leaving 6 bases unmatched. The CDR3 covers 15 residues. Germline CDR1 KGHSH, CDR2 LQKENI. CDR3 in amino acids: CASSLGGPPTDTQYF. As DNA, the CDR3 is TGTGCCAGCTCACTAGGGGGCCCCCCCACAGATACGCAGTATTTT.

Worth noting for this clone: The sample contains more than one DNA sequence encoding this CDR3. The chain is built from TRBV6-1 and TRBJ1-4, with D perhaps matching TRBD1 (6 bases). In germline, CDR1 is MNHNS, CDR2 SASEGT. This CDR3 comprises 13 residues. V lost 5 bases, J lost 7 bases, and 11 bases lay in between. The CDR3 bases are TGTGCCAGCAGTCCCGGACAGCTTGAAAAACTGTTTTTT. This translates into CASSPGQLEKLFF.

The chain links TRBV6-5 to TRBJ2-1; tentative D call: TRBD2 (6 bases). V was shortened by 1 base and J by 2 bases, with 9 bases between the two germline ends. Germline-derived CDR1 and CDR2 are MNHEY and SVGAGI. This CDR3 has 15 amino acids. In nucleotides, the CDR3 is TGTGCCAGCAGTTACTACGGAGGGGCCTACAATGAGCAGTTCTTC. Its protein product is CASSYYGGAYNEQFF.

This clone occurred once. The V call is TRBV5-6, the J call TRBJ1-5; no firm D call. The germline gives CDR1 SGHDT, CDR2 YYEEEE. The CDR3 length is 15 residues. V gave up 0 bases and J gave up 5 bases, with 12 bases separating them. DNA for the CDR3: TGTGCCAGCAGCTTGGGTCCGGGAACCTATCAGCCCCAGCATTTT. Amino acid sequence: CASSLGPGTYQPQHF.

This clone appeared a few times. V gene TRBV5-6 combines with J gene TRBJ2-3; TRBD2 matches 10 bases. The V and J ends lost 0 bases and 7 bases, in that order; junction bases with no gene match: 5. Germline assignment: CDR1 SGHDT and CDR2 YYEEEE. This CDR3 contains 15 residues. The CDR3 DNA is TGTGCCAGCAGCTTGGCTAGCGGGAGTTCGAATACGCAGTATTTT. Translated, it gives CASSLASGSSNTQYF.

The chain combines TRBV7-2 with TRBJ1-5; D might be TRBD1 (6 bases). The V gene lost 1 base and the J gene lost 1 base, with 20 bases spanning the gap. The V gene's germline CDR1 is SGHTA and CDR2 FQGNSA. This CDR3 is built from 19 residues. The CDR3 nucleotides are TGTGCCAGCAGCTTAGGGGGAAACAGGGTTTTTAGGAGCAATCAGCCCCAGCATTTT. Protein: CASSLGGNRVFRSNQPQHF.

The chain couples TRBV18 to TRBJ1-1, with TRBD1 as a possible D gene (6 bases). V gave up 3 bases and J gave up 0 bases, with 8 bases separating them. CDR3 size: 14 residues. CDR1 KGHSH and CDR2 LQKENI come from the germline V gene. The CDR3 sequence is CASSPGHMNTEAFF. CDR3 bases: TGTGCCAGCTCACCGGGACATATGAACACTGAAGCTTTCTTT.

This chain links TRBV7-9 with TRBJ1-3; tentatively, D is TRBD1 (5 bases). V dropped 5 bases and J dropped 0 bases, with 14 bases sitting between them. CDR1 is SEHNR, CDR2 FQNEAQ, per germline (reference sequence). The CDR3 is 16 amino acids. DNA of the CDR3: TGTGCCAGCAGCAGCCAGGCGGGACTCTCTGGAAACACCATATATTTT. It is translated as CASSSQAGLSGNTIYF.

The chain is built from TRBV5-1 and TRBJ1-2, with D perhaps TRBD1 (6 bases). Germline CDR1 reads SGHRS; CDR2 reads YFSETQ. The CDR3 covers 17 residues. V gave up 3 bases and J gave up 1 base, with 19 bases separating them. The CDR3 protein is CASSSNQRRGDNYGYTF. In DNA, the CDR3 is TGCGCCAGCAGCTCGAACCAACGCAGGGGCGATAACTATGGCTACACCTTC.

The genes are TRBV19 and TRBJ2-7; TRBD2 aligns across 8 bases. V trimming: 4 bases; J trimming: 5 bases; junction bases outside the gene matches: 4. Germline CDR1 is LNHDA and CDR2 is SQIVND (reference sequence). CDR3 length: 13 amino acids. CDR3 residues: CASSSGGQDEQYF. Here the CDR3 DNA reads TGTGCCAGTAGTAGCGGGGGGCAGGACGAGCAGTACTTC.